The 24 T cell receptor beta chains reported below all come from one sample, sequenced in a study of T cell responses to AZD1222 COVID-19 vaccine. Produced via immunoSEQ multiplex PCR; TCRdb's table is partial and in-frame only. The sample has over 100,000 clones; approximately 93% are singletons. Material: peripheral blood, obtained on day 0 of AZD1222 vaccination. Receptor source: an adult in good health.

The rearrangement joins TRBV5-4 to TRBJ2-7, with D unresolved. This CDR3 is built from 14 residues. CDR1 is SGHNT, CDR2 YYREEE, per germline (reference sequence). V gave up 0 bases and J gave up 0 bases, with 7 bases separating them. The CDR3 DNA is TGTGCCAGCAGCTTGGAGGTTTTCTCCTACGAGCAGTACTTC. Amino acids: CASSLEVFSYEQYF.

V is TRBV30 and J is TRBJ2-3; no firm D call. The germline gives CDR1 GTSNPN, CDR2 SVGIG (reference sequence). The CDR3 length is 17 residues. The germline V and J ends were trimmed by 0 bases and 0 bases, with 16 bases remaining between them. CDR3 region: CAWSVLSTITSTDTQYF. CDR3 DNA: TGTGCCTGGAGTGTGCTCTCGACCATCACTAGCACAGATACGCAGTATTTT.

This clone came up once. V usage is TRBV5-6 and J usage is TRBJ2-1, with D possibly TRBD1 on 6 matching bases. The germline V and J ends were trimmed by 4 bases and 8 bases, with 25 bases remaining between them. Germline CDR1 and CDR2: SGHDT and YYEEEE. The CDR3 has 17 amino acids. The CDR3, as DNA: TGTGCCAGCAGCCAGATGATCGACAGGTCCCTTCAGTATGAGCAGTTCTTC. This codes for CASSQMIDRSLQYEQFF.

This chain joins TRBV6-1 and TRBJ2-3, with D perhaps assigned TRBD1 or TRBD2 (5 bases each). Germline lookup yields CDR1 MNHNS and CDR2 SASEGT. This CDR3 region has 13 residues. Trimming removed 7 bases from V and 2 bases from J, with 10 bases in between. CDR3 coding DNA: TGTGCCAGCACACGGGACCACACAGATACGCAGTATTTT. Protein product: CASTRDHTDTQYF.

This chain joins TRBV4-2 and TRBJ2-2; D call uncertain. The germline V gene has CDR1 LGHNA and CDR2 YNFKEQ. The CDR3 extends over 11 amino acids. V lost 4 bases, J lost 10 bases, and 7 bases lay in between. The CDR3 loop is CASSRGVELFF. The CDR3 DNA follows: TGTGCCAGCAGCCGAGGCGTGGAGCTGTTTTTT.

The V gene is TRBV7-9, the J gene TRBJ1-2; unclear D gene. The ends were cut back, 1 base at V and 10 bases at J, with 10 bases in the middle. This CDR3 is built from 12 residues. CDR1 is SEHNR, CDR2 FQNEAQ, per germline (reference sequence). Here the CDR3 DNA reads TGTGCCAGCAGCTTAGGGGCCCGCGACTACACCTTC. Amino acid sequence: CASSLGARDYTF.

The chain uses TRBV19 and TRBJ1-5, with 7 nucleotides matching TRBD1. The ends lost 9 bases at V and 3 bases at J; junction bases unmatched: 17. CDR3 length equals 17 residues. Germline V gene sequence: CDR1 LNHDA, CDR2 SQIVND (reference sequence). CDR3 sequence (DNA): TGTGCCAGCCAGCAAAGGGACAGACTGTTATTCAATCAGCCCCAGCATTTT. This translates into CASQQRDRLLFNQPQHF.

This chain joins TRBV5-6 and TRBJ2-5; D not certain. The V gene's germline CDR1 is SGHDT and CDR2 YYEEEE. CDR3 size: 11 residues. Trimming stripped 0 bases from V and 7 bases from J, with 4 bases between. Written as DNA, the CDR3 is TGTGCCAGCAGCTTGGGTGGGACCCAGTACTTC. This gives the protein CASSLGGTQYF.

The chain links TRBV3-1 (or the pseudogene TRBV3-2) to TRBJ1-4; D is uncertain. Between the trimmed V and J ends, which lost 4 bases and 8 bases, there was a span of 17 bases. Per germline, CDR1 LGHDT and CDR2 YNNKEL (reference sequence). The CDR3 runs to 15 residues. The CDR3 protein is CASSRSAEGDEKLFF. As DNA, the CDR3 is TGTGCCAGCAGCCGGAGTGCCGAGGGTGACGAAAAACTGTTTTTT.

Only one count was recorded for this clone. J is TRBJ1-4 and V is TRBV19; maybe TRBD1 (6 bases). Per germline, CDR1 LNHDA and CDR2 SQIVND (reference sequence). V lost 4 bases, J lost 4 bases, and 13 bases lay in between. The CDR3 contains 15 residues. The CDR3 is CASSTSDSLNEKLFF. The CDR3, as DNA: TGTGCCAGTAGTACCTCGGACAGCCTTAATGAAAAACTGTTTTTT.

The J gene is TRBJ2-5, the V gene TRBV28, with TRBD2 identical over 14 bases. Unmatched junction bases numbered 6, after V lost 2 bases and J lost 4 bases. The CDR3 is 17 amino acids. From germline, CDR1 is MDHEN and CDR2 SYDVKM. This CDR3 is CASSLLGLAGVRETQYF. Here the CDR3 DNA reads TGTGCCAGCAGTTTACTGGGACTAGCGGGAGTTCGAGAGACCCAGTACTTC.

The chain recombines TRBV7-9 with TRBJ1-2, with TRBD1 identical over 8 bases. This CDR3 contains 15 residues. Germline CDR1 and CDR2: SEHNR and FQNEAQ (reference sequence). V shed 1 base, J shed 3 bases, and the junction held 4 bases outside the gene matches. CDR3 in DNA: TGTGCCAGCAGCTTAGGGGACAGGCCATACTATGGCTACACCTTC. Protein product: CASSLGDRPYYGYTF.

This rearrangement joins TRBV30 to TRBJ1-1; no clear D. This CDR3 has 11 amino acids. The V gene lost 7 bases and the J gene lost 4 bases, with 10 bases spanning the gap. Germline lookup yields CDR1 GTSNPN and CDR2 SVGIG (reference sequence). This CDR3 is CASMRSTEAFF. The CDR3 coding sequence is TGTGCCTCGATGAGGAGCACTGAAGCTTTCTTT.

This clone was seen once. DNA of the CDR3: TGTGCCAGCAGCTTAGTAGCGGGGATCACAGATACGCAGTATTTT. It is translated as CASSLVAGITDTQYF. The chain combines TRBV7-9 with TRBJ2-3; 8 nucleotides match TRBD2. The junction had 2 bases not matched to a gene; V was cut back by 1 base and J by 2 bases. The CDR3 consists of 15 residues. Germline V CDR1 and CDR2: SEHNR, FQNEAQ (reference sequence).

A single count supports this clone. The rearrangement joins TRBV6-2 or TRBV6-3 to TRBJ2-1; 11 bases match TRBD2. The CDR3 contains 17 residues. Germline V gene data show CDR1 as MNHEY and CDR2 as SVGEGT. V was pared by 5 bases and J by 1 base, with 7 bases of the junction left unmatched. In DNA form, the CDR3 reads TGTGCCAGCAGTGGACAGGGACTAGCGGATTCCTACAATGAGCAGTTCTTC. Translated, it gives CASSGQGLADSYNEQFF.

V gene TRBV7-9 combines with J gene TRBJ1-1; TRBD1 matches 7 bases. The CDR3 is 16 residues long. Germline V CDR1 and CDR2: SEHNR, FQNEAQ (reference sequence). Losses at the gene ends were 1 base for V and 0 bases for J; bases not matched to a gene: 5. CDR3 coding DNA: TGTGCCAGCAGCTTAGATGAGGGGGCGGTGAACACTGAAGCTTTCTTT. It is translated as CASSLDEGAVNTEAFF.

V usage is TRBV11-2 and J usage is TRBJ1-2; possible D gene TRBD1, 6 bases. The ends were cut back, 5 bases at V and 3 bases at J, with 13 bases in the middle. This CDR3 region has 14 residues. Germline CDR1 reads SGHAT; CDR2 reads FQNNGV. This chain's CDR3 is CASSHHRADYGYTF. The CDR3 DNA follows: TGTGCCAGCAGCCATCACAGGGCGGACTATGGCTACACCTTC.

CDR3 sequence: CASSSRGSGANVLTF. CDR3 DNA: TGCGCCAGCAGCTCGAGGGGATCTGGGGCCAACGTCCTGACTTTC. The V gene is TRBV5-1, the J gene TRBJ2-6; either TRBD1 or TRBD2 may supply D (5 bases each). Trimming removed 3 bases from V and 1 base from J, with 8 bases in between. CDR1 is SGHRS, CDR2 YFSETQ, per germline. The CDR3 sequence is 15 residues long. Looking up the rest from reference TRBV5-1 and TRBJ2-6 gives the full variable domain: KAGVTQTPRYLIKTRGQQVTLSCSPISGHRSVSWYQQTPGQGLQFLFEYFSETQRNKGNFPGRFSGRQFSNSRSEMNVSTLELGDSALYLCASSSRGSGANVLTFGAGSRLTVL.

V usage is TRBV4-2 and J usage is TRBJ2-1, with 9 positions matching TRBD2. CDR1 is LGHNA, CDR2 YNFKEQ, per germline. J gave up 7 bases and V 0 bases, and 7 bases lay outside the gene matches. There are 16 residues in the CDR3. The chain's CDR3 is CASSQDWASGTNEQFF. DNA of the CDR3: TGTGCCAGCAGCCAAGATTGGGCTAGCGGGACTAATGAGCAGTTCTTC.

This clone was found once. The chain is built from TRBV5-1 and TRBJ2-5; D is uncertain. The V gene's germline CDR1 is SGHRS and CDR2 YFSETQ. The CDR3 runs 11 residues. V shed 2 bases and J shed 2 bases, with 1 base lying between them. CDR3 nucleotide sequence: TGCGCCAGCAGCTTACAAGAGACCCAGTACTTC. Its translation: CASSLQETQYF.

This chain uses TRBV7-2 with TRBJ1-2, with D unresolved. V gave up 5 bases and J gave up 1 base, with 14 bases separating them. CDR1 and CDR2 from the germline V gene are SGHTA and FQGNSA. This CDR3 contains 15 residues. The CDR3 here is CASSPVGGNNYGYTF. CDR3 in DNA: TGTGCCAGCAGCCCGGTTGGCGGGAATAACTATGGCTACACCTTC.

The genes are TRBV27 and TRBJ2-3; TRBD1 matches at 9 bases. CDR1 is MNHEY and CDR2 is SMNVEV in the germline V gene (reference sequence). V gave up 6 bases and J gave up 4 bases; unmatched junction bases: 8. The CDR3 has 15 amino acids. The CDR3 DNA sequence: TGTGCCAGCAGCGACCGGGACAGGGTCGCAGATACGCAGTATTTT. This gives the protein CASSDRDRVADTQYF.

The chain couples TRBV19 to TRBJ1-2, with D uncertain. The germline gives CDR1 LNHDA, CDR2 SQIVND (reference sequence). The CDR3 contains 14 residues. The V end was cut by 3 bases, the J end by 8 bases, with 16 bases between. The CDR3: CASSIGEGLTGYTF. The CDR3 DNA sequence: TGTGCCAGTAGTATTGGGGAAGGGTTAACCGGCTACACCTTC.

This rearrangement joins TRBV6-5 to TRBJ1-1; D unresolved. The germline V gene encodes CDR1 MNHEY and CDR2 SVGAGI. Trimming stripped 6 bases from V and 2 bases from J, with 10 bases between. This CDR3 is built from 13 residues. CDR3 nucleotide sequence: TGTGCCAGCAGCCGCAACAGAAACACTGAAGCTTTCTTT. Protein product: CASSRNRNTEAFF.